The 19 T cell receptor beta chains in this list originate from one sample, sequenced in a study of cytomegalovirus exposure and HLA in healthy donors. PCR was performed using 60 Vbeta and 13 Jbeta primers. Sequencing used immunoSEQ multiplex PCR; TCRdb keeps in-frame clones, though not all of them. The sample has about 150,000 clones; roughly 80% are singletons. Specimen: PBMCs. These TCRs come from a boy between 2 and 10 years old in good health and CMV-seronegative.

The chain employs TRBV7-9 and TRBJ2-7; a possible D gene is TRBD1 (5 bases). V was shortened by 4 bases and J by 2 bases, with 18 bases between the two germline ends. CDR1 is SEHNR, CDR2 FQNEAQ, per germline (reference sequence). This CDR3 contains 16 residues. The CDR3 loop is CASSSSKTALTYEQYF. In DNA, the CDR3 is TGTGCCAGCAGCTCCTCCAAGACAGCGCTAACCTACGAGCAGTACTTC.

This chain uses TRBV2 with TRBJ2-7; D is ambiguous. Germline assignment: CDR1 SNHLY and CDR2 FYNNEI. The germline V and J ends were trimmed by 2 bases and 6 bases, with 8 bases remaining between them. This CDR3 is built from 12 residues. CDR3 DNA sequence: TGTGCCAGCAGTGAATCCGGGTCCGAGCAGTACTTC. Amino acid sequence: CASSESGSEQYF. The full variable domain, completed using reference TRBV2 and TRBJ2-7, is EPEVTQTPSHQVTQMGQEVILRCVPISNHLYFYWYRQILGQKVEFLVSFYNNEISEKSEIFDDQFSVERPDGSNFTLKIRSTKLEDSAMYFCASSESGSEQYFGPGTRLTVT.

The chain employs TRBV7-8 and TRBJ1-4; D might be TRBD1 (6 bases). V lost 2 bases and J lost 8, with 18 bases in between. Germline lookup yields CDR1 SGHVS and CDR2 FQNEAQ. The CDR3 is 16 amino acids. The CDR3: CASSLPRSGAGEKLFF. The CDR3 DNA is TGTGCCAGCAGCTTACCGAGATCAGGGGCTGGGGAAAAACTGTTTTTT.

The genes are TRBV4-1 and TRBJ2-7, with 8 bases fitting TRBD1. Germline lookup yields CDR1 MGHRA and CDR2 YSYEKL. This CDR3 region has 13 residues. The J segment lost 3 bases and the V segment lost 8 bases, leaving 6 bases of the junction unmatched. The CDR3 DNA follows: TGCGCCAGCCGTGGGACAGGAGACTACGAGCAGTACTTC. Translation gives CASRGTGDYEQYF.

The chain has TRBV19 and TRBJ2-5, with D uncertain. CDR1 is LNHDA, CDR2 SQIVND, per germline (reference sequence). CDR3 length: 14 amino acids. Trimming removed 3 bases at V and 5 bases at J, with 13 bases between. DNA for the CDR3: TGTGCCAGTAGTATCCTTGAGAAGATCGAGACCCAGTACTTC. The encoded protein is CASSILEKIETQYF.

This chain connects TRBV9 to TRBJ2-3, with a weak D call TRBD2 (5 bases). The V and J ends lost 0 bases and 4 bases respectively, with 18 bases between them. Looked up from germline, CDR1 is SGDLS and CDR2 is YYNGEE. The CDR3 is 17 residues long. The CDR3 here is CASSVDTSRGFADTQYF. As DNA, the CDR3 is TGTGCCAGCAGCGTAGATACTAGTCGAGGTTTCGCAGATACGCAGTATTTT.

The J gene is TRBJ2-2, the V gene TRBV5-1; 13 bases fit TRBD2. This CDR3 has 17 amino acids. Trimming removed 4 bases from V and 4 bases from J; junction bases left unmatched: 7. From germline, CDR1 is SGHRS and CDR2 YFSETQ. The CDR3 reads CASSPGLAGAITGELFF. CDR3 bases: TGCGCCAGCAGCCCCGGACTAGCGGGGGCCATCACCGGGGAGCTGTTTTTT.

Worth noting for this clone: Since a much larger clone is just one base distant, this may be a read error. The CDR3 loop reads CSVGSGGTTEKLFF. The CDR3 DNA follows: TGCAGCGTAGGATCGGGGGGAACTACTGAAAAACTGTTTTTT. The chain joins TRBV29-1 to TRBJ1-4, with D tentatively TRBD1 (5 bases). Looked up from germline, CDR1 is SQVTM and CDR2 is ANQGSEA. There are 14 residues in the CDR3.

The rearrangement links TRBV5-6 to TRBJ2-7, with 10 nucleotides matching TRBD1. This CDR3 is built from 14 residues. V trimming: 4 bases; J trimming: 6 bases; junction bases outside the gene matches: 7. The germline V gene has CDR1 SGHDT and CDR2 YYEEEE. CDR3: CASSPRQGATEQYF. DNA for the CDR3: TGTGCCAGCAGCCCTAGACAGGGGGCAACCGAGCAGTACTTC.

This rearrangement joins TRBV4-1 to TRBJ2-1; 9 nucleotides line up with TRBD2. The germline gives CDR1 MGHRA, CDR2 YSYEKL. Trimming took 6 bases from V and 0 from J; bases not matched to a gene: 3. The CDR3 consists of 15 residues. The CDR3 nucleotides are TGCGCCAGCAGACTAGCGGGCGGCTCCTACAATGAGCAGTTCTTC. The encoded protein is CASRLAGGSYNEQFF.

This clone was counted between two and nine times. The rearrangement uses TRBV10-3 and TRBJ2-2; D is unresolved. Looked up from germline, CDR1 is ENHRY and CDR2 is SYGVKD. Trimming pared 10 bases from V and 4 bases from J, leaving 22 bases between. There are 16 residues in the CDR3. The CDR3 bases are TGTGCCACCCGGAAGGCGGCAGCTAGTTTCACCGGGGAGCTGTTTTTT. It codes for CATRKAAASFTGELFF.

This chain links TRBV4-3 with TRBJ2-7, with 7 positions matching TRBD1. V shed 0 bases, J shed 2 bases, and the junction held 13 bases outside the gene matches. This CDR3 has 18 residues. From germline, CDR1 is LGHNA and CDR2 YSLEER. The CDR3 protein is CASSQDRLGDRAPYEQYF. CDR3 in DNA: TGCGCCAGCAGCCAAGATCGTTTGGGTGACAGGGCCCCCTACGAGCAGTACTTC.

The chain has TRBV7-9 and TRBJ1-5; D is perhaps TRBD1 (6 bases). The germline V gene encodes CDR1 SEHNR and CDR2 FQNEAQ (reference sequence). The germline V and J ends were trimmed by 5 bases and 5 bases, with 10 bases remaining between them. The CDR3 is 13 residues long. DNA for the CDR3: TGTGCCAGCAGCCAAAGGGGGTATCAGCCCCAGCATTTT. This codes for CASSQRGYQPQHF.

In DNA form, the CDR3 reads TGTGCCAGCAGCTTAACCGGACAGGGGGCGCATCAGCCCCAGCATTTT. It encodes CASSLTGQGAHQPQHF. This rearrangement joins TRBV11-2 to TRBJ1-5, with TRBD1 identical over 11 bases. V shed 2 bases and J 5 bases; nucleotides not matched to a gene: 5. The CDR3 has 16 amino acids. The germline V gene has CDR1 SGHAT and CDR2 FQNNGV.

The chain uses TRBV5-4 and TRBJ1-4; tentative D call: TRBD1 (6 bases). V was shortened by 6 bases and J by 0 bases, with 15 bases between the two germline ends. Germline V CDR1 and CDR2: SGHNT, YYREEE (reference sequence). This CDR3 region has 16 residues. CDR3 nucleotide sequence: TGTGCCAGCAACAATGGACAGATGGCAACTAATGAAAAACTGTTTTTT. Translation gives CASNNGQMATNEKLFF.

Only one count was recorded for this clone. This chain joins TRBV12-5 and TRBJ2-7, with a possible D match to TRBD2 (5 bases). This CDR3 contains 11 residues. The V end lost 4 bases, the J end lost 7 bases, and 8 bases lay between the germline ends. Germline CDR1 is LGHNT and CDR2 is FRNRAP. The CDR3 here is CASGSSGEQYF. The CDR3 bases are TGTGCTAGTGGTTCTTCGGGGGAGCAGTACTTC.

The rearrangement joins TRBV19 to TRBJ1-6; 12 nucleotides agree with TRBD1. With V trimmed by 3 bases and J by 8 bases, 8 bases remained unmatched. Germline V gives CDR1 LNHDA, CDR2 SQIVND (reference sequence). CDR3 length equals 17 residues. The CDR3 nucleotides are TGTGCCAGTAGTATCGTCTCCGGGACAGGGGGCTATTCACCCCTCCACTTT. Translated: CASSIVSGTGGYSPLHF.

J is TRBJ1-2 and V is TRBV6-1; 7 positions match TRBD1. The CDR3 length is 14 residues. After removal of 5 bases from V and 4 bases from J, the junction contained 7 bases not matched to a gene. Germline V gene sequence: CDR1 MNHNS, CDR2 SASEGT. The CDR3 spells CASSTTGVGYGYTF. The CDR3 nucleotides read TGTGCCAGCAGTACCACAGGGGTCGGCTATGGCTACACCTTC.

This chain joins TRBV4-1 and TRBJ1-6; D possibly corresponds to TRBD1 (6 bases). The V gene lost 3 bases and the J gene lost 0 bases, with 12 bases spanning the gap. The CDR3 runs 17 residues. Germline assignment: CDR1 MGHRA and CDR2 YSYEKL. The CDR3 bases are TGCGCCAGCAGCCAGGGGACACCGAGCTCCTATAATTCACCCCTCCACTTT. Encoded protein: CASSQGTPSSYNSPLHF.